This section outlines one T cell receptor beta chain sequence together with its context. Its antigen remains unidentified. The read is 3 residues too short to cover the CDR3 end, so that end is filled in from the germline J gene. The data stem from a study of T cells in women clearing cervical HPV infection (dated by TCRdb to 2017 to 2018). Notes on the research overall: Cases were approximately 25 women with histologically confirmed HPV16-related CIN3 or worse, including a couple of invasive cancers. The approximately 25 controls were women who cleared a single incident HPV16 infection within 12 months without developing precancer or cancer. Blood from cases was collected at the visit where the lesion was first found, while blood from controls was collected once the infection could no longer be detected. Among cases, blood sampling occurred a median of about 160 days after lesion detection, with an interquartile range of 90 to 200 days. Because only a few women had HLA typing data, the possibility that HLA type acted as a confounder could not be ruled out. The exploratory proof-of-principle case-control study was nested within the Guanacaste HPV Natural History Study in Costa Rica and compared TCR repertoires across cervical HPV16 outcomes. Cases and controls were matched on age within five years and on year of sample collection. Cases had a median age of roughly 36 years and controls had a median age of 38, with no significant differences in baseline characteristics. The parent cohort enrolled approximately 9,200 women aged 18 or older in Guanacaste, Costa Rica, during about 1992 to 1995 and followed them for less than 8 years. As quality controls, five blinded duplicates were added to each group, bringing the total to roughly 60 samples made up of around 50 participants and some 10 replicates.

General conclusions and limits of the study: Across sequencing depths, CIN3+ cases showed significantly higher TCR repertoire richness than controls, but evenness did not differ between the groups. Whether associations preceded infection or resulted from infection could not be shown with the cross-sectional design, and effector/memory subsets and HPV-specific T cells were not isolated. Because the number of T cells in each sample was unknown, differences in richness could reflect differing T-cell content rather than repertoire biology. Cases had lower TRBV6-7 relative abundance than controls (approximately 0.11% versus 0.16%; Bonferroni P = 0.0008). Random forest classifiers that combined richness and V gene abundances separated cases from controls with an estimated AUC of 0.83.

Every participant had a single incident cervical HPV16 infection, and women with prevalent HPV16 infections were excluded. Cervical HPV DNA was detected by MY09/MY11 PCR and genotyped by dot-blot hybridization. Approximately 15 mL of heparinized blood was centrifuged, after which the buffy coat was aliquoted, frozen at -30 degrees C, and then stored at -80 degrees C. QIAGEN kits were used to extract genomic DNA from buffy coat specimens. The germline V gene provides CDR1 SGHDN and CDR2 FVKESK. V and J lose 4 bases and 4 bases, and a span of 10 bases separates them. The CDR3 covers 13 residues, taking in both the cysteine and the phenylalanine. The CDR3 was read in part: 30 bases, with the frame set at base 1. Using the immunoSEQ assay, multiplex PCR amplified TCR beta CDR3 regions from an average of roughly 1,100 ng of genomic DNA per sample. Primer bias was corrected in the assay by using a complete synthetic TCR repertoire to establish an amplification baseline. The amplicons were sequenced using the Illumina platform. Processing in the source paper ran as follows. Sequences were error-corrected by clustering with frequency ratios and a modified nearest-neighbor algorithm, then analyzed in the immunoSEQ Analyzer with IMGT gene definitions. TCR richness and evenness were averaged over 20 rarefaction repeats at each rarefaction depth, excluding samples with fewer sequences than the depth. Relative abundances of V, D and J genes were compared between groups using Wilcoxon rank sum tests, with FDR correction applied. For the blinded duplicates, the intraclass correlation was approximately 96% for TCR richness and averaged 76.4% across about 67 gene segments. Entries here come from immuneACCESS through TCRdb and include only in-frame sequences with V and J called. Some clones fail to appear in such tables; in the studies checked, an unresolved V gene covers under half of the shortfall, and the cause of the remainder is unknown. V and J calls and clone size are copied from that table; D and trimming were computed from the DNA. The table for this sample records roughly 20,000 clones. The top ten constitute about an eighth of the sample.

This chain joins TRBV14 to TRBJ2-5; the D gene cannot be named for sure. The material sequenced was blood buffy coat. The source of this sequence is a woman aged 18 to 75 with a cervical HPV16 infection that either progressed to CIN3+ or cleared (not recorded which). The CDR3 loop reads CASSRWAGETQYF. The sequenced part of the CDR3 DNA is TGTGCCAGCAGCCGTTGGGCAGGAGAGACC.